This T cell receptor beta chain originates from a study of T cell changes during pregnancy in multiple sclerosis. Measured with immunoSEQ multiplex PCR; TCRdb has only the in-frame clones, and not every one. Counted here are approximately 38,000 clones, approximately 94% occurring once; the ten biggest clones make up about 1.7%. The germline V gene has CDR1 SGHDN and CDR2 FVKESK. V was shortened by 6 bases and J by 4 bases, with 12 bases between the two germline ends. The CDR3 has 13 amino acids. The receptor's source is a female donor with multiple sclerosis, enrolled in a pregnancy study. Sample: peripheral blood, taken in the third trimester of pregnancy. V gene TRBV14 combines with J gene TRBJ1-2; a possible D gene is TRBD1 (6 bases). This CDR3 reads CASSFRGSYGYTF. The CDR3 region has the DNA TGTGCCAGCAGTTTCAGGGGTTCCTATGGCTACACCTTC.